The present T cell receptor (beta chain) was sequenced within a study of blood T cell repertoires in COVID-19. Looking at the study overall: Material from acute and convalescent COVID-19 was sourced from the United States, Italy and Spain. In each case, the material was cDNA or gDNA derived from T cells, B-cell-depleted T cells, or PBMCs.

Original handling: Cell counts per sample came from amplifying reference gene primers. TCRdb keeps only in-frame clones here, not all; method: immunoSEQ multiplex PCR. V and J calls and clone size are as listed in that table; D and trimming were resolved from the DNA. The data show more than 95,000 clones, 85% to 90% seen once. Trimming shortened V by 5 bases and J by 4 bases, and 7 bases separated the two germline ends. The CDR3 runs to 12 residues. Germline loops: CDR1 SGDLS, CDR2 YYNGEE. The sequence was obtained from a human donor in a cohort sampled during active COVID-19. The sequenced sample consisted of peripheral blood. The rearrangement links TRBV9 to TRBJ1-3; D remains ambiguous. Here the CDR3 reads CASRGAGNTIYF. CDR3 DNA: TGTGCCAGCAGGGGAGCCGGAAACACCATATATTTT. Using reference TRBV9 and TRBJ1-3 for the parts outside the CDR3, the full variable domain is DSGVTQTPKHLITATGQRVTLRCSPRSGDLSVYWYQQSLDQGLQFLIQYYNGEERAKGNILERFSAQQFPDLHSELNLSSLELGDSALYFCASRGAGNTIYFGEGSWLTVV.